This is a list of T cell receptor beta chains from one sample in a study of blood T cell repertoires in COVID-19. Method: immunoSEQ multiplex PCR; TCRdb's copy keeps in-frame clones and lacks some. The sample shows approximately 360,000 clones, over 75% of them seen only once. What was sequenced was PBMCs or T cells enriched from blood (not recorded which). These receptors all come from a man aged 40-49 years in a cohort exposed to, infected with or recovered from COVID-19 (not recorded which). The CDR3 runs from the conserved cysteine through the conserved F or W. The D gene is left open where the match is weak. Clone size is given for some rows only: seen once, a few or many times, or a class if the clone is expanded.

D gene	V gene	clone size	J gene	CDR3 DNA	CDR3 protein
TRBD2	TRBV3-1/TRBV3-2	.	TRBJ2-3	TGTGCCAGCAGCTTGGGTCGTCTAGCGGGAACTTATAGCACAGATACGCAGTATTTT	CASSLGRLAGTYSTDTQYF
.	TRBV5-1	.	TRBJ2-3	TGCGCCAGCAGCCTAAGACTAGGAGATACGCAGTATTTT	CASSLRLGDTQYF
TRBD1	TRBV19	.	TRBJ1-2	TGTGCCAGTAGTATATCTTTAGCCGGGACAGGGAACTATGGCTACACCTTC	CASSISLAGTGNYGYTF
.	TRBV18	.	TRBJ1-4	TGTGCCAGCTCACCGTACCAGGGGTCGGACGGAAAACTGTTTTTT	CASSPYQGSDGKLFF
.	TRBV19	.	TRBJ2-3	TGTGCCAGTAACTCGGGACTTCTCACAGATACGCAGTATTTT	CASNSGLLTDTQYF
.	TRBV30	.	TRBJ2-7	TGTGCCTGGAGCCCAGGGACAATTTACGAGCAGTACTTC	CAWSPGTIYEQYF
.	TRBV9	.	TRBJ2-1	TGTGCCAGCAGCAAAATCTCCTCGGGCAATGAGCAGTTCTTC	CASSKISSGNEQFF
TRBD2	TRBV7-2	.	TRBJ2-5	TGTGCCAGCAGCTTAATGCCTAGCGGGCGTAAAGAGACCCAGTACTTC	CASSLMPSGRKETQYF
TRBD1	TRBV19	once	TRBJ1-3	TGTGCCAGTAGTACAGGGGGCCCTGGAAACACCATATATTTT	CASSTGGPGNTIYF
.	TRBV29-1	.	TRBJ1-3	TGCAGCGTTGAAGAAGTAGCTGGAAACACCATATATTTT	CSVEEVAGNTIYF
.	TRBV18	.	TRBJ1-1	TGTGCCAGCTCAGCCTACCCACGGGGGGCGGACACTGAAGCTTTCTTT	CASSAYPRGADTEAFF
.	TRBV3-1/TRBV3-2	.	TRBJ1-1	TGTGCCAGCAGCCAAGATCTGTGGAACACTGAAGCTTTCTTT	CASSQDLWNTEAFF
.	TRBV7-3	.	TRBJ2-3	TGTGCCAGCAGCCTAGCTTTTTCCGATACGCAGTATTTT	CASSLAFSDTQYF
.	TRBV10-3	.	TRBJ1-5	TGTGCCACCTGCCGGACGGAGGAACAGCCCCAGCATTTT	CATCRTEEQPQHF
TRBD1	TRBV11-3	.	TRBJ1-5	TGTGCCAGCAGCTTAGGATCGCGTCAGGGGGCAGGTCAGCCCCAGCATTTT	CASSLGSRQGAGQPQHF
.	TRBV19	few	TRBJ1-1	TGTGCCAGTAGTCAGCGACAGGTTGGAGCTTTCTTT	CASSQRQVGAFF
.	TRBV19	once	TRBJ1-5	TGTGCCAGTAAGGGGGGGAATAGCAATCAGCCCCAGCATTTT	CASKGGNSNQPQHF
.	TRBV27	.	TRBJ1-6	TGTGCCAGCAGTTTATCCCAAGGGTCCGTGGGGGGTTCACCCCTCCACTTT	CASSLSQGSVGGSPLHF
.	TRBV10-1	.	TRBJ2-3	TGCGCCAGCAGTGAGTCGACTACCCCTGTGGATACGCAGTATTTT	CASSESTTPVDTQYF
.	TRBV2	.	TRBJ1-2	TGTGCCAGTCAAGGAGGCGGGAACTATGGCTACACCTTC	CASQGGGNYGYTF
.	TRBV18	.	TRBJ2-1	TGTGCCAGCTCACCCCCTGGGAGTGGACAGTTAAGCGGGCAGTTCTTC	CASSPPGSGQLSGQFF
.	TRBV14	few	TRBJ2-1	TGTGCCAGCAGCCAAGATCACCGGGACACCTCCCACAATGAGCAGTTCTTC	CASSQDHRDTSHNEQFF
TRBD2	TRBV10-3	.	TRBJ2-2	TGTGCCATCCAGAAGGGGACTAGCGGGAGGGGGAACACCGGGGAGCTGTTTTTT	CAIQKGTSGRGNTGELFF
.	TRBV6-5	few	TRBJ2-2	TGTGCCAGCAGCGCCGGGACACACGACACCGGGGAGCTGTTTTTT	CASSAGTHDTGELFF
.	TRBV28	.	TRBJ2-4	TGTGCCAGCGGTAGTCTAGCCAAAAACATTCAGTACTTC	CASGSLAKNIQYF
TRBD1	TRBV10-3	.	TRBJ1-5	TGTGCCATCAGTGAGTCGGCAGGGGGTAGCAATCAGCCCCAGCATTTT	CAISESAGGSNQPQHF
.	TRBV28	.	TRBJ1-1	TGTGCCAGCAGGCCCCTCCCCCCGGACAGCACTGAAGCTTTCTTT	CASRPLPPDSTEAFF
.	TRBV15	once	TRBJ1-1	TGTGCCACCAGCACCCAGAACACTGAAGCTTTCTTT	CATSTQNTEAFF
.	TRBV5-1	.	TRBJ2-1	TGCGCCAGCAGCCTCGAGCGGGAGCAGTTCTTC	CASSLEREQFF
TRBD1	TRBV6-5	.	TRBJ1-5	TGTGCCAGCAGTTACAAGACAGGGGGTCAGCCCCAGCATTTT	CASSYKTGGQPQHF
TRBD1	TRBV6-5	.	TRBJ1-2	TGTGCCAGCAGCTCCGGGACAGGGGCCAGCTATGGCTACACCTTC	CASSSGTGASYGYTF
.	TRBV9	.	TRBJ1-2	TGTGCCAGCAGCGAACGAGGAAGTTCTAGGGGAAACTATGGCTACACCTTC	CASSERGSSRGNYGYTF
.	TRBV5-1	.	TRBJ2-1	TGCGCCAGCAGCTTTTCCGGTGTGACTTCTTACAATGAGCAGTTCTTC	CASSFSGVTSYNEQFF
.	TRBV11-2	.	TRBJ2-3	TGTGCCAGCACCATACTGAGCACAGATACGCAGTATTTT	CASTILSTDTQYF
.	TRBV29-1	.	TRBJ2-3	TGCAGCCTGATGGGGTCCATAGGGGATCACACAGATACGCAGTATTTT	CSLMGSIGDHTDTQYF
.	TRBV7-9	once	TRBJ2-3	TGTGCCAGCAGCTTAGTTTTAGACACAGATACGCAGTATTTT	CASSLVLDTDTQYF
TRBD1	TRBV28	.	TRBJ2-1	TGTGCCAGCAGTTCCGGGACAGAAGACAATGAGCAGTTCTTC	CASSSGTEDNEQFF
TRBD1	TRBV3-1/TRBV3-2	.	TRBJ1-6	TGTGCCAGCAGCCAAGGGCGAAGGCAGGGGGCAATCGGTTCACCCCTCCACTTT	CASSQGRRQGAIGSPLHF